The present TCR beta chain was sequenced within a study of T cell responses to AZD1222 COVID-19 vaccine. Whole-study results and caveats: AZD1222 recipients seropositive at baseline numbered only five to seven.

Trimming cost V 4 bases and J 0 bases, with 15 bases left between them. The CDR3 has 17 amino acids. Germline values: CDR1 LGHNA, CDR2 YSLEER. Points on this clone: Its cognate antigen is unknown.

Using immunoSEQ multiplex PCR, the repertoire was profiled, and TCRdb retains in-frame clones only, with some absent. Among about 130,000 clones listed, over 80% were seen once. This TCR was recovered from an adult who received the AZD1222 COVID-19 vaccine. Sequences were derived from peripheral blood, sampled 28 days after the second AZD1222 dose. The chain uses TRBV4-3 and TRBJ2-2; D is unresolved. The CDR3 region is CASSPIGNSANTGELFF. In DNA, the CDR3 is TGCGCCAGCAGCCCCATCGGAAATTCCGCGAACACCGGGGAGCTGTTTTTT.